This note documents a single T cell receptor (beta chain) sequence. Its antigen is undetermined. This entry comes from a study of T cells in Graves' hyperthyroidism and ophthalmopathy. Germline loops: CDR1 MDHEN, CDR2 SYDVKM. The CDR3 length is 14 residues. Trimming removed 3 bases at V and 1 base at J, with 7 bases between. Overall study findings and caveats: A model built on 13 V-J features separated ophthalmopathy from stable hyperthyroidism.

TCR beta CDR3 region amplification was performed from RNA transcripts. The primer set for the first-round RT-PCR of the TCR CDR3 was HTBI. TCRdb fed the multiplex PCR reads into MiXCR, producing one record per CDR3 protein. The top ten hold about 50% of the sample, which has 340,000 or so distinct CDR3 sequences, around a fifth seen once. This sequence was found in a woman aged 50 to 65 with Graves' hyperthyroidism. Sequenced material: blood. The chain recombines TRBV28 with TRBJ1-5; no clear D gene. The CDR3 nucleotides read TGTGCCAGCAGTTTCGAATCGAGCAATCAGCCCCAGCATTTT. It is translated as CASSFESSNQPQHF.